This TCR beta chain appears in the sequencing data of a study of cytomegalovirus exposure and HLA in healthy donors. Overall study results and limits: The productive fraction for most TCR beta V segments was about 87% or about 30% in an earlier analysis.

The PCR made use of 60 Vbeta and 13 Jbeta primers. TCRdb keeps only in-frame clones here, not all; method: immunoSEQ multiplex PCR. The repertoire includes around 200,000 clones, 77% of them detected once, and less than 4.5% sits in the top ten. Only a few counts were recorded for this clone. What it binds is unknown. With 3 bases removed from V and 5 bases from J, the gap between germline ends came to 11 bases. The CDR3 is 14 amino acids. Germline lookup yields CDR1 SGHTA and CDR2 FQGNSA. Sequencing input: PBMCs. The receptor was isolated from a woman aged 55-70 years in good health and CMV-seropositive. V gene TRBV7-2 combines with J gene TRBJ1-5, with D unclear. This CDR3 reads CASSFPGLDQPQHF. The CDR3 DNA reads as TGTGCCAGCAGCTTCCCGGGTCTGGATCAGCCCCAGCATTTT.